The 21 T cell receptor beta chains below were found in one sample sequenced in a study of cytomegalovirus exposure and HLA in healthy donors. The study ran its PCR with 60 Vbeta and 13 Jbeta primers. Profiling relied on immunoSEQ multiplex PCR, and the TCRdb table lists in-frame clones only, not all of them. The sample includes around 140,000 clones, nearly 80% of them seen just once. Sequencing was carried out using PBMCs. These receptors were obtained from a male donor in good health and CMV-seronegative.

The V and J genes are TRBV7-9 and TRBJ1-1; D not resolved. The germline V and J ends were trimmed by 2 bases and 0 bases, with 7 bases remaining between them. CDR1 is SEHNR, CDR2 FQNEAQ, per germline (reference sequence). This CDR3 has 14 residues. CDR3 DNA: TGTGCCAGCAGCTTAAGTAACATGAACACTGAAGCTTTCTTT. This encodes CASSLSNMNTEAFF.

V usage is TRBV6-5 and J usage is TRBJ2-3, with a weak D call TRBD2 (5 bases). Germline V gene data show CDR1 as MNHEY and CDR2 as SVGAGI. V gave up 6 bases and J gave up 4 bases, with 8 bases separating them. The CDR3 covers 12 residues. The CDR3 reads CASRTNADTQYF. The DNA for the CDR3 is TGTGCCAGCAGGACTAACGCAGATACGCAGTATTTT.

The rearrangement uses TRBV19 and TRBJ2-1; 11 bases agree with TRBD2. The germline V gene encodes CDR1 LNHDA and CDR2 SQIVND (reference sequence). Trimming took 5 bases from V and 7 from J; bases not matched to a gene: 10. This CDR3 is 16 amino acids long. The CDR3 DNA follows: TGTGCCAGTAGTCTCTTTAGCGGGGGGGCCAAGAATGAGCAGTTCTTC. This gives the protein CASSLFSGGAKNEQFF.

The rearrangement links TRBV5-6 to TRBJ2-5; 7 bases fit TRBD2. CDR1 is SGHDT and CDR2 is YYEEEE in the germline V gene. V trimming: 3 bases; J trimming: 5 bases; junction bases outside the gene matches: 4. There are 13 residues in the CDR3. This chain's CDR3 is CASSWTRTETQYF. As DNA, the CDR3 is TGTGCCAGCAGCTGGACTAGGACTGAGACCCAGTACTTC.

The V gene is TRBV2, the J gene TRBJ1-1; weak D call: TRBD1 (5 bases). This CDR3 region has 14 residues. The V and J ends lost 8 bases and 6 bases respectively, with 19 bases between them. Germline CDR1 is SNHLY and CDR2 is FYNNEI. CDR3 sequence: CASRWGVEFAEAFF. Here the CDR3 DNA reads TGTGCCAGCCGGTGGGGGGTTGAATTTGCTGAAGCTTTCTTT.

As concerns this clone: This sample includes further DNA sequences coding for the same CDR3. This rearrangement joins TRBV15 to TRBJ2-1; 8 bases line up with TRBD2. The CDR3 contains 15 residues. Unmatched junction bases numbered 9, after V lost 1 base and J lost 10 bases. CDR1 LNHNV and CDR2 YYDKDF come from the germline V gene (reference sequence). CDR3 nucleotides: TGTGCCACCAGCAGAGTCACGGCGGGGGGAAGGGAGCAGTTCTTC. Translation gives CATSRVTAGGREQFF.

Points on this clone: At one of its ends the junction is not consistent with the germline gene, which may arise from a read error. The CDR3 DNA follows: TGTTCCAGCAGCTTAGCGGCCGGGACAGGGGGCGGTGGCTACACCTTC. This codes for CSSSLAAGTGGGGYTF. The chain recombines TRBV7-9 with TRBJ1-2; 12 bases match TRBD1. Germline V gene sequence: CDR1 SEHNR, CDR2 FQNEAQ (reference sequence). CDR3 length: 16 residues.

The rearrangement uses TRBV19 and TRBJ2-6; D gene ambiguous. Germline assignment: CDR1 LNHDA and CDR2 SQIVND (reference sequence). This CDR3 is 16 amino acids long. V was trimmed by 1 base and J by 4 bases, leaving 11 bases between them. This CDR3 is CASSIVSSLGANVLTF. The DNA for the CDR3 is TGTGCCAGTAGTATAGTGTCCTCCTTGGGGGCCAACGTCCTGACTTTC.

CDR3 loop: CASSLGPGTATYEQYF. The DNA for the CDR3 is TGTGCCAGCAGCTTAGGTCCCGGGACAGCTACCTACGAGCAGTACTTC. The gene calls are TRBV13 and TRBJ2-7; 7 bases match TRBD1. V lost 0 bases, J lost 2 bases, and 7 bases stayed unmatched. CDR1 is PRHDT, CDR2 FYEKMQ, per germline (reference sequence). The CDR3 extends over 16 amino acids.

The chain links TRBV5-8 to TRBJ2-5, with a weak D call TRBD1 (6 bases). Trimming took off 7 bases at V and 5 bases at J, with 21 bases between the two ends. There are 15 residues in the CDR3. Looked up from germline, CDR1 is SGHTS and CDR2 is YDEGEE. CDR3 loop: CASHQGSWTGETQYF. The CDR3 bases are TGTGCCAGCCACCAGGGGTCATGGACGGGGGAGACCCAGTACTTC.

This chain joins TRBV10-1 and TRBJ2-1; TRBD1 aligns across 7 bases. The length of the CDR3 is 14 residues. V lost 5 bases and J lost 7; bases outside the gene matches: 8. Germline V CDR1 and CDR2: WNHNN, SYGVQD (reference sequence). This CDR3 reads CASSHSGQSNEQFF. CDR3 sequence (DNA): TGCGCCAGCAGTCACTCGGGACAGTCGAATGAGCAGTTCTTC.

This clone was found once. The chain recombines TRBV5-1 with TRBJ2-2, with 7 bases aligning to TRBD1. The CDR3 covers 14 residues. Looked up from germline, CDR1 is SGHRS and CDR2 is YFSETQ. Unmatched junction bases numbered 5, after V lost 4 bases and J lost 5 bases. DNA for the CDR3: TGCGCCAGCAGCGCCGAACAGGGGACCGGGGAGCTGTTTTTT. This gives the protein CASSAEQGTGELFF. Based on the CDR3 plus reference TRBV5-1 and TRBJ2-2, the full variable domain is KAGVTQTPRYLIKTRGQQVTLSCSPISGHRSVSWYQQTPGQGLQFLFEYFSETQRNKGNFPGRFSGRQFSNSRSEMNVSTLELGDSALYLCASSAEQGTGELFFGEGSRLTVL.

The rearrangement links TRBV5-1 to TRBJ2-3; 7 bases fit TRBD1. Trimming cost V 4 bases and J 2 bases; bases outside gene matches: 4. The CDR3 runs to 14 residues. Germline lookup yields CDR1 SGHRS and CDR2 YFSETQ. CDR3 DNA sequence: TGCGCCAGCAGCCGGGACAGCCCCACAGATACGCAGTATTTT. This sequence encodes CASSRDSPTDTQYF.

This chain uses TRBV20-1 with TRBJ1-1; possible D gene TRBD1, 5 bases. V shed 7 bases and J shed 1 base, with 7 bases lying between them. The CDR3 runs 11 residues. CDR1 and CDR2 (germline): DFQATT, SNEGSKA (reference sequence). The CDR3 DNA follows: TGCAGTGTAAGGGGGAACACTGAAGCTTTCTTT. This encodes CSVRGNTEAFF.

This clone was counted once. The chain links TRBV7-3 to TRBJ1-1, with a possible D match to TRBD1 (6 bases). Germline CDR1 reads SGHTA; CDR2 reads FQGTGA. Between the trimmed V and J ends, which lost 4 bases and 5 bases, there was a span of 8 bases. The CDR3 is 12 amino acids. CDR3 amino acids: CASSSRGTEAFF. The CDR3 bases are TGTGCCAGCAGCTCAAGGGGGACTGAAGCTTTCTTT.

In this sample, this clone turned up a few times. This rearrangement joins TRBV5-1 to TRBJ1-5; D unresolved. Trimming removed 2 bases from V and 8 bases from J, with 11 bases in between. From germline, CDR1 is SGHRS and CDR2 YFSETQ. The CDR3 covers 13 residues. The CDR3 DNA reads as TGCGCCAGCAGCTTAAGGAGCGGGGAGCCCCAGCATTTT. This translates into CASSLRSGEPQHF. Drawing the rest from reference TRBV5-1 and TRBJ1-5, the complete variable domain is KAGVTQTPRYLIKTRGQQVTLSCSPISGHRSVSWYQQTPGQGLQFLFEYFSETQRNKGNFPGRFSGRQFSNSRSEMNVSTLELGDSALYLCASSLRSGEPQHFGDGTRLSIL.

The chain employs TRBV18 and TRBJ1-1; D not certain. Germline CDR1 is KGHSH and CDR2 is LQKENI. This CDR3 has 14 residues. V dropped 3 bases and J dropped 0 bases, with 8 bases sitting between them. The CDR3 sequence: CASSPIAVNTEAFF. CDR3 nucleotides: TGTGCCAGCTCACCGATCGCGGTGAACACTGAAGCTTTCTTT.

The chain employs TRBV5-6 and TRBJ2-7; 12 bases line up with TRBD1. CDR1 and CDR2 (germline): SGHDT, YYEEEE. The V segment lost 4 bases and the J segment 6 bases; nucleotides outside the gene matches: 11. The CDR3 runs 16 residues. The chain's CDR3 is CASSIRDRGHSSEQYF. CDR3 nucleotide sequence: TGTGCCAGCAGCATCCGGGACAGGGGGCATTCGAGCGAGCAGTACTTC. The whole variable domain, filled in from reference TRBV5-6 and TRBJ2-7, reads DAGVTQSPTHLIKTRGQQVTLRCSPKSGHDTVSWYQQALGQGPQFIFQYYEEEERQRGNFPDRFSGHQFPNYSSELNVNALLLGDSALYLCASSIRDRGHSSEQYFGPGTRLTVT.

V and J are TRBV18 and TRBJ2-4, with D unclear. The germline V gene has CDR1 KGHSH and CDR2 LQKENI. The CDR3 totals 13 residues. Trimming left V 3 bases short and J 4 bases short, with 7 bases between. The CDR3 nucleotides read TGTGCCAGCTCACCGCAACAGAAAAACATTCAGTACTTC. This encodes CASSPQQKNIQYF.

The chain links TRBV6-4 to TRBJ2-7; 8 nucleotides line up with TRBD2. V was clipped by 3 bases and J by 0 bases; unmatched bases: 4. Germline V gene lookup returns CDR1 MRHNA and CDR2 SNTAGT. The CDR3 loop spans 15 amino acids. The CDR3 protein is CASSDGGGFSYEQYF. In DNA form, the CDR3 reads TGTGCCAGCAGTGATGGCGGGGGGTTCTCCTACGAGCAGTACTTC.

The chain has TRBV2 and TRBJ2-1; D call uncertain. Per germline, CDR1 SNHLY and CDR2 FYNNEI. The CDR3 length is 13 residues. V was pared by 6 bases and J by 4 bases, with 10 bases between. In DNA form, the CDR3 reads TGTGCCAGCAGACCGACGGGTTACAATGAGCAGTTCTTC. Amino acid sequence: CASRPTGYNEQFF.